The text below deals with one T cell receptor (beta chain). This sample was included in a study of control samples from healthy donors and cancer patients. TCRdb's table, derived via immunoSEQ multiplex PCR, lists solely in-frame clones and lacks some. This sample has under 80,000 clones; around 94% occur once, and the top ten carry about 6%. Looked up from germline, CDR1 is SGHAT and CDR2 is FQNNGV. Trimming took 3 bases from V and 4 from J; bases not matched to a gene: 7. CDR3 length: 15 residues. This chain connects TRBV11-2 to TRBJ2-7; TRBD2 matches at 9 bases. This receptor was obtained from a woman aged 40 to 50 in good health. Sequencing was performed on blood. CDR3 DNA: TGTGCCAGCAGCTTGGGCGGGGGGGGCTGGTACGAGCAGTACTTC. Translating it yields CASSLGGGGWYEQYF.